This T cell receptor beta chain originates from a study of blood T cell repertoires in COVID-19. In the authors' workflow: Amplification of reference gene primers was used by the study to estimate nucleated cell counts. Profiling relied on immunoSEQ multiplex PCR, and the TCRdb table lists in-frame clones only, not all of them. V and J calls and clone size follow that table, whereas D and trimming were derived from the DNA. The table shows about 430,000 clones, with around nine tenths occurring only once. Germline values: CDR1 SGHVS, CDR2 FQNEAQ. V lost 6 bases and J 8 bases, leaving 10 bases between the germline ends. The CDR3 is 11 amino acids. Across 20 to 25 US areas, participants ranged in age from roughly 18 to 95 years. Cohort assignment relied on participant-reported clinical history.

The rearrangement uses TRBV7-8 and TRBJ1-1, with no clear D. The sequenced material came from PBMCs or T cells enriched from blood (not recorded which). This clonotype was obtained from a woman aged 18-29 years who had been exposed to COVID-19. CDR3: CASRLHTEAFF. The CDR3 coding sequence is TGTGCCAGCAGACTACATACAGAAGCTTTCTTT.